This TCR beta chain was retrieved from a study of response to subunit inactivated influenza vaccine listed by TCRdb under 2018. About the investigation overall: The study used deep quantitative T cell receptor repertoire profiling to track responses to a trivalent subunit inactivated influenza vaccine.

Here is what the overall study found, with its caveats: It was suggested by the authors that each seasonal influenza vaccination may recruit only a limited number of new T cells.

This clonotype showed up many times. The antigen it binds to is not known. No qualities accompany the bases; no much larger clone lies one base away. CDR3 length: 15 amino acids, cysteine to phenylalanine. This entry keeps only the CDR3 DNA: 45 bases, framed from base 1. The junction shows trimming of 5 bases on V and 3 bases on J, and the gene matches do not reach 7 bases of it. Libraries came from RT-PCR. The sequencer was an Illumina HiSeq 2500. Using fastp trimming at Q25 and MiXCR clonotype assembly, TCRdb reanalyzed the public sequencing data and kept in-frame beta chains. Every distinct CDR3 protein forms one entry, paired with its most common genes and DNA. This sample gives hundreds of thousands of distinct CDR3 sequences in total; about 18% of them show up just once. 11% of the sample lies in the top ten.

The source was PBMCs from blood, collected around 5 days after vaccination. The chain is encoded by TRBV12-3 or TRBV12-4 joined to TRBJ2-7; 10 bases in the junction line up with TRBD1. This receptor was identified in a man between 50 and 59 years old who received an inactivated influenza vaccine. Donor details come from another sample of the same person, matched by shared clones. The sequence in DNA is TGTGCCAGCAGTCGGGACAGGGGAACTTTCTACGAGCAGTACTTC. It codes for CASSRDRGTFYEQYF.